This T cell receptor beta chain is drawn from a study of blood T cell repertoires in COVID-19. CDR3 size: 16 residues. From germline, CDR1 is SGHDT and CDR2 YYEEEE. Unmatched junction bases numbered 4, after V lost 2 bases and J lost 1 base. While infection was still active, Seattle patients were enrolled and then followed longitudinally. Clones were sequenced by immunoSEQ multiplex PCR, and TCRdb holds only the in-frame ones, with some missing. The sample has a few hundred thousand clones, 84% seen once; the top ten hold about 10%. This clonotype originated in a woman older than 75 with COVID-19, enrolled during active disease. Sequencing input: peripheral blood. The J gene is TRBJ1-4, the V gene TRBV5-6, with 8 bases that match TRBD1. The CDR3 spells CASSFGRGRTNEKLFF. Here the CDR3 DNA reads TGTGCCAGCAGCTTTGGCAGGGGGCGAACTAATGAAAAACTGTTTTTT.